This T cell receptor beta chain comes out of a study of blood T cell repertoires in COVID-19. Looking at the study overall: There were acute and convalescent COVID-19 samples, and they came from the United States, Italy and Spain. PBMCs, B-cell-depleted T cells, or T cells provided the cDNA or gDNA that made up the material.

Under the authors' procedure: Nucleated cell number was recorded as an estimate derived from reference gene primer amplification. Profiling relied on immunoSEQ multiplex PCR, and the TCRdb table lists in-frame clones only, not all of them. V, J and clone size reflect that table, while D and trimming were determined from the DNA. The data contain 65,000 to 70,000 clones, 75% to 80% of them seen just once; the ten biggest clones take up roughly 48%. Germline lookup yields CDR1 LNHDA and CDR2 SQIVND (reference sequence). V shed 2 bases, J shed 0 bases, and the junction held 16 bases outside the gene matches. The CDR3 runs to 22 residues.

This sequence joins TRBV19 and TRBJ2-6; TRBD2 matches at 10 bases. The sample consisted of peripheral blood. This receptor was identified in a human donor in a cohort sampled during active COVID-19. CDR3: CASSIFGGGIAGGSSGANVLTF. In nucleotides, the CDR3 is TGTGCCAGTAGTATATTCGGTGGCGGGATAGCGGGAGGCAGCTCTGGGGCCAACGTCCTGACTTTC.